These 25 T cell receptor beta chains were all obtained from the same sample, sequenced in a study of shared clonotypes between healthy human individuals. Sequencing was performed with immunoSEQ multiplex PCR; in TCRdb, only in-frame clones are kept and a portion is missing. Among about 980,000 clones listed, 60% to 85% were seen once. Input material: memory CD4+ T cells sorted from blood. Subset noted: CD45RA-negative fraction. The receptor source for this set is a man younger than 35 in good health.

The table lists this clone with a few counts. The gene calls are TRBV9 and TRBJ2-1; a weak D match, TRBD1 (5 bases). CDR3 size: 15 residues. V was clipped by 4 bases and J by 0 bases, with 11 bases between them. Germline V gene sequence: CDR1 SGDLS, CDR2 YYNGEE. The CDR3 spells CASSFRQSSYNEQFF. The CDR3, as DNA: TGTGCCAGCAGCTTTCGACAGAGCTCCTACAATGAGCAGTTCTTC.

V and J are TRBV18 and TRBJ2-7, with D uncertain. The germline V and J ends were trimmed by 0 bases and 2 bases, with 8 bases remaining between them. The CDR3 is 14 amino acids. Germline V gene sequence: CDR1 KGHSH, CDR2 LQKENI. In DNA, the CDR3 is TGTGCCAGCTCACCACCTTCCGGCCCCTACGAGCAGTACTTC. The encoded protein is CASSPPSGPYEQYF.

For the CDR3, the DNA is TGTGCCAGCAGCTTGGGAGTGTATAGCAATCAGCCCCAGCATTTT. It codes for CASSLGVYSNQPQHF. This chain connects TRBV5-8 to TRBJ1-5; D not resolved. The CDR3 covers 15 residues. Germline CDR1 reads SGHTS; CDR2 reads YDEGEE. The V gene lost 0 bases and the J gene lost 0 bases, with 7 bases spanning the gap. Using reference TRBV5-8 and TRBJ1-5 for the parts outside the CDR3, the full variable domain is EAGVTQSPTHLIKTRGQQATLRCSPISGHTSVYWYQQALGLGLQFLLWYDEGEERNRGNFPPRFSGRQFPNYSSELNVNALELEDSALYLCASSLGVYSNQPQHFGDGTRLSIL.

The gene calls are TRBV7-2 and TRBJ1-4; 7 bases align to TRBD1. Germline V lookup: CDR1 SGHTA, CDR2 FQGNSA. V was pared by 4 bases and J by 8 bases, with 10 bases of the junction left unmatched. This CDR3 is 15 amino acids long. The CDR3 loop is CASSYKGGVGEKLFF. The CDR3 bases are TGTGCCAGCAGCTACAAAGGGGGCGTGGGCGAAAAACTGTTTTTT.

Only one count was recorded for this clone. Distinct nucleotide sequences in the sample also encode this CDR3. The chain has TRBV7-2 and TRBJ1-3; the D is unclear. The CDR3 runs to 13 residues. The germline V and J ends were trimmed by 1 base and 2 bases, with 3 bases remaining between them. CDR1 is SGHTA and CDR2 is FQGNSA in the germline V gene. The CDR3 loop is CASSLGTGNTIYF. The DNA of the CDR3 is TGTGCCAGCAGCTTAGGGACTGGAAACACCATATATTTT. The whole variable domain, filled in from reference TRBV7-2 and TRBJ1-3, reads GAGVSQSPSNKVTEKGKDVELRCDPISGHTALYWYRQSLGQGLEFLIYFQGNSAPDKSGLPSDRFSAERTGGSVSTLTIQRTQQEDSAVYLCASSLGTGNTIYFGEGSWLTVV.

The gene calls are TRBV14 and TRBJ2-3, with 10 bases that match TRBD2. From germline, CDR1 is SGHDN and CDR2 FVKESK. The V segment lost 4 bases and the J segment 2 bases; nucleotides outside the gene matches: 15. The CDR3 runs to 19 residues. The CDR3 nucleotides are TGTGCCAGCAGCCCGGGGAGCGGGAGGGCTCTTCGTGTCACAGATACGCAGTATTTT. Translating it yields CASSPGSGRALRVTDTQYF.

The rearrangement uses TRBV7-5 and TRBJ1-5; TRBD1, the table's D call, was not compared with the DNA. TRBV7-5 is given as a pseudogene. The CDR3 is 14 amino acids. CDR3 in DNA: TGTGCCAGAAGCCGCGGACAGGGCAATCAGCCCCAGCATTTT. Its translation: CARSRGQGNQPQHF.

The rearrangement joins TRBV6-5 to TRBJ2-5; no clear D gene. V lost 5 bases and J 3 bases, leaving 10 bases between the germline ends. The CDR3 length is 13 residues. Germline V gene sequence: CDR1 MNHEY, CDR2 SVGAGI. The CDR3 region is CASSPPVEETQYF. DNA of the CDR3: TGTGCCAGCAGTCCCCCCGTGGAAGAGACCCAGTACTTC.

V is TRBV4-1 and J is TRBJ1-1, with D unclear. From germline, CDR1 is MGHRA and CDR2 YSYEKL. Between the trimmed V and J ends, which lost 0 bases and 2 bases, there was a span of 7 bases. The CDR3 extends over 14 amino acids. In nucleotides, the CDR3 is TGCGCCAGCAGCCAAGAACACACTAACACTGAAGCTTTCTTT. Translated: CASSQEHTNTEAFF.

The rearrangement uses TRBV29-1 and TRBJ2-5; the D gene could be TRBD1 or TRBD2 (5 bases each). The CDR3 loop spans 12 amino acids. V was trimmed by 4 bases and J by 5 bases, leaving 11 bases between them. Germline-derived CDR1 and CDR2 are SQVTM and ANQGSEA. CDR3 in amino acids: CSVVRGDETQYF. DNA of the CDR3: TGCAGCGTTGTACGAGGGGATGAGACCCAGTACTTC.

This sequence joins TRBV2 and TRBJ2-7; D possibly matches TRBD1 or TRBD2 (5 bases each). The CDR3 covers 12 residues. V lost 1 base and J lost 12, with 13 bases in between. CDR1 is SNHLY, CDR2 FYNNEI, per germline. CDR3 protein: CASSEVGTSWYF. The CDR3 nucleotides read TGTGCCAGCAGTGAAGTTGGGACCTCATGGTACTTC.

The gene calls are TRBV5-8 and TRBJ2-5; 13 nucleotides line up with TRBD2. Trimming took 9 bases from V and 11 from J; bases not matched to a gene: 10. Germline values: CDR1 SGHTS, CDR2 YDEGEE. The CDR3 sequence is 13 residues long. CDR3 sequence: CATRTSGSRFQYF. The DNA for the CDR3 is TGTGCCACGCGGACTAGCGGGAGCCGATTTCAGTACTTC.

This chain connects TRBV7-9 to TRBJ2-1; D gene unclear. Germline CDR1 SEHNR, CDR2 FQNEAQ (reference sequence). This CDR3 is built from 12 residues. Trimming left V 2 bases short and J 10 bases short, with 9 bases between. CDR3 DNA: TGTGCCAGCAGCTTACTTCGGCGGGAGCAGTTCTTC. It specifies CASSLLRREQFF.

This chain links TRBV7-9 with TRBJ1-3; tentatively, D is TRBD1 (6 bases). CDR1 and CDR2 (germline): SEHNR, FQNEAQ (reference sequence). The V gene lost 10 bases and the J gene lost 3 bases, with 19 bases spanning the gap. The CDR3 totals 15 residues. CDR3 region: CATTMGGGSGNTIYF. In nucleotides, the CDR3 is TGTGCCACCACAATGGGGGGGGGCAGTGGAAACACCATATATTTT.

The chain recombines TRBV7-8 with TRBJ2-3; possibly TRBD2 for D (6 bases). V lost 6 bases to trimming and J lost 6 bases, with 25 bases between them. Germline V gene lookup returns CDR1 SGHVS and CDR2 FQNEAQ. The CDR3 is made up of 17 amino acids. The CDR3 loop reads CASRRGIGAGIRDTQYF. The CDR3 DNA is TGTGCCAGCAGACGAGGGATTGGGGCGGGGATAAGGGATACGCAGTATTTT.

This clone appeared once. The CDR3 DNA is TGTGCCAGCTCAAGAACTAGTTGGGAGACCCAGTACTTC. Translation: CASSRTSWETQYF. The rearrangement joins TRBV18 to TRBJ2-5; D possibly corresponds to TRBD2 (5 bases). CDR3 length equals 13 residues. V gave up 5 bases and J gave up 5 bases, with 12 bases separating them. Germline V gives CDR1 KGHSH, CDR2 LQKENI.

J is TRBJ2-7 and V is TRBV6-5, with a possible D match to TRBD2 (6 bases). V lost 6 bases and J lost 0, with 15 bases in between. Germline V gene sequence: CDR1 MNHEY, CDR2 SVGAGI. This CDR3 is 15 amino acids long. The CDR3 sequence: CASRATGVLSYEQYF. DNA of the CDR3: TGTGCCAGCAGAGCTACGGGGGTCCTCTCCTACGAGCAGTACTTC.

This clone was recorded at least ten times. J is TRBJ2-1 and V is TRBV27; D is perhaps TRBD2 (5 bases). The germline CDR1 and CDR2 sequences are MNHEY and SMNVEV (reference sequence). The CDR3 length is 16 residues. Trimming took 6 bases from V and 5 from J, leaving 20 bases between them. The DNA for the CDR3 is TGTGCCAGCAGCCCCTCTGGTCGCGGGTTTAACAATGAGCAGTTCTTC. This codes for CASSPSGRGFNNEQFF.

This clone was counted between two and nine times. The J gene is TRBJ1-6, the V gene TRBV2; D may be TRBD1 (5 bases). V lost 6 bases and J 5 bases, leaving 14 bases between the germline ends. The CDR3 has 15 residues. The germline gives CDR1 SNHLY, CDR2 FYNNEI. This CDR3 is CASRSGTGHNSPLHF. The CDR3 bases are TGTGCCAGCAGGAGTGGGACGGGGCATAATTCACCCCTCCACTTT.

The chain uses TRBV19 and TRBJ2-7, with TRBD2 identical over 9 bases. CDR1 and CDR2 (germline): LNHDA, SQIVND (reference sequence). Trimming removed 5 bases from V and 6 bases from J; junction bases left unmatched: 11. The CDR3 spans 15 residues. CDR3 residues: CASSVPGTSSVEQYF. The CDR3 nucleotides are TGTGCCAGTAGTGTTCCCGGGACTAGCTCCGTCGAGCAGTACTTC.

The chain joins TRBV19 to TRBJ1-5; no clear D gene. The germline CDR1 and CDR2 sequences are LNHDA and SQIVND (reference sequence). Between the trimmed V and J ends, which lost 5 bases and 3 bases, there was a span of 14 bases. The CDR3 has 15 residues. CDR3 sequence: CASSPQRGDNQPQHF. CDR3 DNA sequence: TGTGCCAGTAGTCCACAACGCGGGGACAATCAGCCCCAGCATTTT.

Points on this clone: Sequence at one end of the junction differs from germline and may be a read error. V gene TRBV7-7 combines with J gene TRBJ2-4; a possible D gene is TRBD2 (5 bases). CDR3 length: 13 amino acids. Germline values: CDR1 SSHAT, CDR2 FNYEAQ (reference sequence). The CDR3 loop reads CASSLASGEIQYF. The CDR3 region has the DNA TGTGCTAGCAGCTTAGCGTCTGGGGAAATCCAGTACTTC.

This rearrangement joins TRBV28 to TRBJ1-5; 7 nucleotides match TRBD1. The CDR3 covers 15 residues. After removal of 5 bases from V and 7 bases from J, the junction contained 11 bases not matched to a gene. Germline values: CDR1 MDHEN, CDR2 SYDVKM. The CDR3 is CASSTPTRGEQPQHF. CDR3 coding DNA: TGTGCCAGCAGTACACCGACCAGGGGGGAACAGCCCCAGCATTTT. The full variable domain, in which reference TRBV28 and TRBJ1-5 provide the parts outside the CDR3, is DVKVTQSSRYLVKRTGEKVFLECVQDMDHENMFWYRQDPGLGLRLIYFSYDVKMKEKGDIPEGYSVSREKKERFSLILESASTNQTSMYLCASSTPTRGEQPQHFGDGTRLSIL.

This rearrangement joins TRBV19 to TRBJ1-1; possibly TRBD1 for D (6 bases). Trimming took off 2 bases at V and 3 bases at J, with 16 bases between the two ends. This CDR3 region has 16 residues. CDR1 is LNHDA, CDR2 SQIVND, per germline (reference sequence). The CDR3 loop is CASSIRGAGTDTEAFF. CDR3 bases: TGTGCCAGTAGTATACGGGGGGCGGGCACGGACACTGAAGCTTTCTTT.

The CDR3 loop reads CASSFSGRDNEQFF. CDR3 in DNA: TGCGCCAGCAGCTTTAGCGGGAGAGATAATGAGCAGTTCTTC. The V gene is TRBV4-1, the J gene TRBJ2-1; 9 nucleotides line up with TRBD2. V dropped 5 bases and J dropped 7; count of bases not matched to a gene: 6. This CDR3 contains 14 residues. Germline V gives CDR1 MGHRA, CDR2 YSYEKL.